This T cell receptor beta chain was observed in a study of cytomegalovirus exposure and HLA in healthy donors. As for the study in general: In a previous analysis, about 100 million unique TCR beta sequences were found from roughly 180 million T cells.

It was with 60 Vbeta and 13 Jbeta primers that the PCR ran. Generated by immunoSEQ multiplex PCR, the TCRdb table keeps only in-frame clones and is missing some. The table lists roughly 130,000 clones, roughly 70% of them singletons, with roughly 2.1% in the top ten. V lost 1 base, J lost 2 bases, and 11 bases lay in between. The CDR3 is 15 residues long. Germline-derived CDR1 and CDR2 are SGHTA and FQGNSA. The sequence came from a woman aged 35 to 49 in good health and CMV-seropositive. V and J are TRBV7-2 and TRBJ1-1; the D gene is possibly TRBD1 (5 bases). Sequences were obtained from PBMCs. The CDR3 spells CASSLVGPPNTEAFF. The CDR3 DNA reads TGTGCCAGCAGCTTAGTGGGGCCCCCAAACACTGAAGCTTTCTTT.